This TCR beta chain stems from a study of Ad26.COV2.S vaccination and SARS-CoV-2 variants. To note about this clone: Other DNA sequences from this sample encode an identical CDR3 as well.

This CDR3 comprises 14 residues. J gave up 5 bases and V 2 bases, and 3 bases lay outside the gene matches. The germline CDR1 and CDR2 sequences are SGDLS and YYNGEE. Method: immunoSEQ multiplex PCR; TCRdb's copy keeps in-frame clones and lacks some. The sample lists some 190,000 clones, around nine tenths occurring once. The sequence was collected from a human donor who had recovered from COVID-19. The specimen comprised peripheral blood, sampled after recovery from COVID-19. The chain carries TRBV9 and TRBJ2-7; 11 bases match TRBD1. CDR3 sequence reads: CASSVRTGGHEQYF. The CDR3 DNA follows: TGTGCCAGCAGCGTTAGGACAGGGGGCCACGAGCAGTACTTC.